The next 29 T cell receptor beta chains were all read from a single sample in a study of shared clonotypes between healthy human individuals. Sequenced by immunoSEQ multiplex PCR; TCRdb stores in-frame clones only, minus some. The table includes more than 400,000 clones, almost 80% detected once. Sample: PBMCs. These receptors all stem from a woman between 35 and 50 years old in good health. Some clones in this sample may be carry-over from other donors' samples.

V and J are TRBV15 and TRBJ1-5; D is uncertain. CDR3 length: 15 residues. Trimming removed 7 bases from V and 0 bases from J, with 13 bases in between. CDR1 and CDR2 (germline): LNHNV, YYDKDF (reference sequence). The CDR3 DNA follows: TGTGCCACCACGGCATCGGGCTTTAGCAATCAGCCCCAGCATTTT. Encoded protein: CATTASGFSNQPQHF.

This clone is a singleton in its sample. The chain combines TRBV5-1 with TRBJ1-2; weak D call: TRBD1 (5 bases). V was clipped by 2 bases and J by 5 bases, with 13 bases between them. This CDR3 contains 14 residues. CDR1 is SGHRS, CDR2 YFSETQ, per germline. In DNA, the CDR3 is TGCGCCAGCAGCTTCCGGGGGGATTCTTATGGCTACACCTTC. It specifies CASSFRGDSYGYTF.

The CDR3 DNA is TGCGCCAGCAGCTTGGCCGGGGGGGTTGGTCAAGAGACCCAGTACTTC. This encodes CASSLAGGVGQETQYF. V is TRBV5-1 and J is TRBJ2-5; 8 bases align to TRBD2. The germline CDR1 and CDR2 sequences are SGHRS and YFSETQ. CDR3 length: 16 amino acids. V shed 0 bases, J shed 2 bases, and the junction held 6 bases outside the gene matches.

The sample holds many counts of this clone. This chain links TRBV2 with TRBJ2-1; 9 nucleotides agree with TRBD2. This CDR3 comprises 17 residues. CDR1 is SNHLY, CDR2 FYNNEI, per germline. J was trimmed by 6 bases and V by 0 bases; bases with no gene match: 9. CDR3 sequence reads: CASSEAPVAGAGNEQFF. CDR3 nucleotides: TGTGCCAGCAGTGAAGCGCCCGTAGCGGGAGCGGGCAATGAGCAGTTCTTC.

The CDR3 protein is CASSPGGRDTGELFF. For the CDR3, the DNA is TGTGCCAGCAGCCCCGGAGGGCGGGACACCGGGGAGCTGTTTTTT. The chain combines TRBV5-4 with TRBJ2-2, with D possibly being TRBD2 (6 bases). This CDR3 contains 15 residues. Trimming shortened V by 4 bases and J by 3 bases, and 13 bases separated the two germline ends. CDR1 is SGHNT and CDR2 is YYREEE in the germline V gene (reference sequence).

The chain employs TRBV19 and TRBJ2-7; 9 bases are a match to TRBD1. The CDR3 length is 15 residues. V gave up 4 bases and J gave up 7 bases; unmatched junction bases: 11. The germline V gene encodes CDR1 LNHDA and CDR2 SQIVND (reference sequence). CDR3 amino acids: CASSTGQGSPAEQYF. CDR3 coding DNA: TGTGCCAGTAGTACCGGACAGGGGAGTCCCGCTGAGCAGTACTTC.

The genes are TRBV7-2 and TRBJ1-1; 10 positions agree with TRBD1. V shed 7 bases and J 1 base; nucleotides not matched to a gene: 6. Germline CDR1 SGHTA, CDR2 FQGNSA. The CDR3 spans 15 residues. CDR3 residues: CASTLDRGSNTEAFF. DNA of the CDR3: TGTGCCAGCACCCTGGACAGGGGGTCGAACACTGAAGCTTTCTTT.

The genes are TRBV30 and TRBJ1-6, with TRBD1 matching over 9 bases. There are 16 residues in the CDR3. The germline CDR1 and CDR2 sequences are GTSNPN and SVGIG (reference sequence). J gave up 8 bases and V 3 bases, and 11 bases lay outside the gene matches. For the CDR3, the DNA is TGTGCCTGGAGCGCCCCCACAACAGGGGGCGATTCACCCCTCCACTTT. Its translation: CAWSAPTTGGDSPLHF.

This clone came up a few times. This chain links TRBV13 with TRBJ1-4, with D uncertain. CDR1 is PRHDT, CDR2 FYEKMQ, per germline (reference sequence). CDR3 size: 12 residues. V lost 0 bases to trimming and J lost 10 bases, with 6 bases between them. CDR3 sequence: CASSLGTGKLFF. The DNA of the CDR3 is TGTGCCAGCAGCTTAGGGACGGGAAAACTGTTTTTT.

This clone showed up just once. The V call is TRBV11-2, the J call TRBJ2-7; D is perhaps TRBD1 (5 bases). Trimming cost V 5 bases and J 6 bases, with 14 bases left between them. This CDR3 has 13 residues. Germline CDR1 reads SGHAT; CDR2 reads FQNNGV. For the CDR3, the DNA is TGTGCCAGCAGCCCGGCCAGGGAAGGCGAGCAGTACTTC. Amino acid sequence: CASSPAREGEQYF.

The J gene is TRBJ1-4, the V gene TRBV19; unclear D gene. Trimming removed 3 bases at V and 7 bases at J, with 15 bases between. The CDR3 is 15 residues long. Per the germline V gene, CDR1 is LNHDA and CDR2 is SQIVND (reference sequence). The CDR3 reads CASSIVGDSTEKLFF. The CDR3 region has the DNA TGTGCCAGTAGTATTGTCGGGGATTCGACTGAAAAACTGTTTTTT.

The chain carries TRBV18 and TRBJ2-3; no reliable D call. CDR3 size: 12 residues. Per germline, CDR1 KGHSH and CDR2 LQKENI. V lost 8 bases and J 14 bases, leaving 20 bases between the germline ends. For the CDR3, the DNA is TGTGCCAGCGCCCTCCCGGAGAGTTTGACGTATTTT. This translates into CASALPESLTYF.

About this clone itself: Other DNA sequences from this sample encode an identical CDR3 as well. The chain has TRBV7-9 and TRBJ1-3, with D unresolved. The CDR3 consists of 10 residues. Trimming pared 6 bases from V and 7 bases from J, leaving 4 bases between. From germline, CDR1 is SEHNR and CDR2 FQNEAQ (reference sequence). The CDR3 nucleotides are TGTGCCAGCAGTCTTAACACCATATATTTT. Translated: CASSLNTIYF.

The chain uses TRBV5-1 and TRBJ2-5; D ambiguous. Trimming removed 7 bases from V and 1 base from J, with 5 bases in between. Germline loops: CDR1 SGHRS, CDR2 YFSETQ. The CDR3 loop spans 11 amino acids. DNA of the CDR3: TGCGCCAGCGGCCCCCAAGAGACCCAGTACTTC. This gives the protein CASGPQETQYF.

With respect to this clone: This sample also contains other DNA sequences that code for the same CDR3. The chain links TRBV11-2 to TRBJ1-5; D possibly corresponds to TRBD1 (6 bases). V shed 1 base and J shed 6 bases, with 7 bases lying between them. CDR1 and CDR2 from the germline V gene are SGHAT and FQNNGV. CDR3 length: 13 amino acids. The CDR3 nucleotides are TGTGCCAGCAGCTTAGCAGGGGCTCAGCCCCAGCATTTT. Translated: CASSLAGAQPQHF.

This rearrangement joins TRBV10-3 to TRBJ2-1, with 7 positions matching TRBD2. Germline V gene data show CDR1 as ENHRY and CDR2 as SYGVKD. Trimming removed 3 bases from V and 11 bases from J; junction bases left unmatched: 7. CDR3 length: 13 residues. The CDR3 loop reads CAISELAPHQQFF. CDR3 bases: TGTGCCATCAGTGAACTAGCGCCCCACCAGCAGTTCTTC.

The J gene is TRBJ1-1, the V gene TRBV7-2; possible D gene TRBD1, 6 bases. V lost 0 bases, J lost 1 base, and 15 bases lay in between. Germline-derived CDR1 and CDR2 are SGHTA and FQGNSA. CDR3 length: 17 residues. CDR3 protein: CASSLAVGRGANTEAFF. In nucleotides, the CDR3 is TGTGCCAGCAGCTTAGCGGTAGGTCGGGGGGCGAACACTGAAGCTTTCTTT. Full variable domain (rest looked up from reference TRBV7-2 and TRBJ1-1): GAGVSQSPSNKVTEKGKDVELRCDPISGHTALYWYRQSLGQGLEFLIYFQGNSAPDKSGLPSDRFSAERTGGSVSTLTIQRTQQEDSAVYLCASSLAVGRGANTEAFFGQGTRLTVV.

The CDR3: CASSSLRASGSGNEQFF. CDR3 nucleotide sequence: TGTGCCAGCAGCTCCCTTAGAGCTAGCGGGAGTGGAAATGAGCAGTTCTTC. The V and J genes are TRBV7-8 and TRBJ2-1; 10 bases line up with TRBD2. V lost 4 bases to trimming and J lost 7 bases; unmatched junction nucleotides: 13. The CDR3 extends over 17 amino acids. Germline values: CDR1 SGHVS, CDR2 FQNEAQ.

A few counts support this clone. This chain joins TRBV27 and TRBJ2-6, with 12 bases matching TRBD2. CDR1 is MNHEY and CDR2 is SMNVEV in the germline V gene (reference sequence). CDR3 size: 18 residues. V dropped 6 bases and J dropped 0; count of bases not matched to a gene: 6. CDR3 protein: CASSDTSGRISGANVLTF. In DNA, the CDR3 is TGTGCCAGCAGCGATACTAGCGGGAGGATCTCTGGGGCCAACGTCCTGACTTTC.

This chain links TRBV19 with TRBJ2-2; D is undetermined. This CDR3 comprises 14 residues. CDR1 LNHDA and CDR2 SQIVND come from the germline V gene (reference sequence). V shed 7 bases and J shed 2 bases, with 11 bases lying between them. Written as DNA, the CDR3 is TGTGCCAGTATAAACCACGGTAACACCGGGGAGCTGTTTTTT. This encodes CASINHGNTGELFF.

The rearrangement links TRBV5-1 to TRBJ1-2, with 11 bases lining up with TRBD1. CDR3 size: 16 residues. From germline, CDR1 is SGHRS and CDR2 YFSETQ. V trimming: 0 bases; J trimming: 7 bases; junction bases outside the gene matches: 8. CDR3 nucleotide sequence: TGCGCCAGCAGCTTGGGTACCGGGACAGGGGGAGGTGGCTACACCTTC. It codes for CASSLGTGTGGGGYTF.

This rearrangement joins TRBV7-3 to TRBJ2-7, with D perhaps TRBD1 (5 bases). Germline CDR1 and CDR2: SGHTA and FQGTGA. CDR3 length: 14 amino acids. Trimming pared 4 bases from V and 2 bases from J, leaving 12 bases between. CDR3 sequence (DNA): TGTGCCAGCAGCTGGGGCCCGGGCCCCTACGAGCAGTACTTC. Amino acids: CASSWGPGPYEQYF.

The J gene is TRBJ2-3, the V gene TRBV11-2; 13 bases align to TRBD2. V trimming: 4 bases; J trimming: 3 bases; junction bases outside the gene matches: 4. The CDR3 has 16 amino acids. Germline V gene lookup returns CDR1 SGHAT and CDR2 FQNNGV. DNA for the CDR3: TGTGCCAGCAGCTCGGGACTAGCGGGAAGAACAGATACGCAGTATTTT. Translated, it gives CASSSGLAGRTDTQYF.

In this sample, this clone turned up once. The gene calls are TRBV6-1 and TRBJ2-1; 7 nucleotides match TRBD2. CDR3 size: 15 residues. Trimming took 7 bases from V and 3 from J; bases not matched to a gene: 9. Germline V gives CDR1 MNHNS, CDR2 SASEGT. The CDR3 sequence is CASIRGRGFYNEQFF. The CDR3 DNA reads as TGTGCCAGCATCCGAGGGAGGGGTTTCTACAATGAGCAGTTCTTC.

This clone was detected only a few times. The chain couples TRBV4-2 to TRBJ2-1, with 11 nucleotides matching TRBD2. Per germline, CDR1 LGHNA and CDR2 YNFKEQ. The CDR3 runs 15 residues. J gave up 7 bases and V 3 bases, and 5 bases lay outside the gene matches. The CDR3, as DNA: TGTGCCAGCAGCCAGGAACTAGCGGGAGCAAATGAGCAGTTCTTC. This encodes CASSQELAGANEQFF.

The chain uses TRBV7-2 and TRBJ2-2; no clear D gene. The V end lost 3 bases, the J end lost 4 bases, and 6 bases lay between the germline ends. In germline, CDR1 is SGHTA, CDR2 FQGNSA. The CDR3 is 13 amino acids. CDR3 protein: CASSFVSTGELFF. DNA of the CDR3: TGTGCCAGCAGCTTCGTGAGCACCGGGGAGCTGTTTTTT.

The chain joins TRBV5-4 to TRBJ2-5, with D unclear. V was clipped by 2 bases and J by 1 base, with 18 bases between them. Germline loops: CDR1 SGHNT, CDR2 YYREEE (reference sequence). The CDR3 covers 17 residues. The CDR3 DNA reads TGTGCCAGCAGCTTCCCCCTCCCCAAGACGCCCCAAGAGACCCAGTACTTC. The encoded protein is CASSFPLPKTPQETQYF.

The chain combines TRBV5-1 with TRBJ2-1; perhaps TRBD2 as D (6 bases). Germline V gene lookup returns CDR1 SGHRS and CDR2 YFSETQ. V was cut by 1 base and J by 1 base, with 15 bases left in between. The CDR3 is made up of 17 amino acids. This chain's CDR3 is CASSLNRDSPSYNEQFF. The CDR3 nucleotides read TGCGCCAGCAGCTTGAACCGGGACTCGCCTTCCTACAATGAGCAGTTCTTC.

Here the CDR3 reads CASSPQVGGNTIYF. DNA of the CDR3: TGTGCCAGCAGCCCCCAGGTGGGAGGAAACACCATATATTTT. The V and J genes are TRBV14 and TRBJ1-3; no clear D gene. Per the germline V gene, CDR1 is SGHDN and CDR2 is FVKESK. The CDR3 loop spans 14 amino acids. The V gene lost 4 bases and the J gene lost 4 bases, with 11 bases spanning the gap.